A single T cell receptor (beta chain) is shown here with its context. The antigen remains unidentified. Treatment: roughly 20 received Ad26.COV2.S at low or high dose, single or two shots; about 5 received placebo; per-sample allocation not given. On day 63 after the first injection, vaccine and placebo recipients gave samples. Germline values: CDR1 KGHSH, CDR2 LQKENI. This CDR3 comprises 14 residues. V was cut by 1 base and J by 2 bases, with 8 bases left in between. The sample originates from a study of Ad26.COV2.S vaccination and SARS-CoV-2 variants. Across the whole study: This donor came from the COV1001 trial of Ad26.COV2.S. Ad26.COV2.S shots went into the muscle once or twice, 56 days apart. Findings and limits, study-wide: Substantial breadth in spike-specific CD8+ and CD4+ T cell responses was reportedly seen after vaccination. Breadth of non-spike TCRs did not differ between vaccinees and placebo recipients.

Profiling relied on immunoSEQ multiplex PCR, and the TCRdb table lists in-frame clones only, not all of them. The sample lists some 460,000 clones, 80% to 90% occurring once. The chain links TRBV18 to TRBJ2-5; unclear D gene. Sequenced here: peripheral blood, sampled in a trial of Ad26.COV2.S vaccine versus placebo. The receptor was isolated from a person between 18 and 60 years old who received the Ad26.COV2.S COVID-19 vaccine or a placebo. CDR3 DNA: TGTGCCAGCTCACCACGGGGTGGGCAAGAGACCCAGTACTTC. It yields the protein CASSPRGGQETQYF. The entire variable domain, with the rest obtained from reference TRBV18 and TRBJ2-5, is as follows: NAGVMQNPRHLVRRRGQEARLRCSPMKGHSHVYWYRQLPEEGLKFMVYLQKENIIDESGMPKERFSAEFPKEGPSILRIQQVVRGDSAAYFCASSPRGGQETQYFGPGTRLLVL.